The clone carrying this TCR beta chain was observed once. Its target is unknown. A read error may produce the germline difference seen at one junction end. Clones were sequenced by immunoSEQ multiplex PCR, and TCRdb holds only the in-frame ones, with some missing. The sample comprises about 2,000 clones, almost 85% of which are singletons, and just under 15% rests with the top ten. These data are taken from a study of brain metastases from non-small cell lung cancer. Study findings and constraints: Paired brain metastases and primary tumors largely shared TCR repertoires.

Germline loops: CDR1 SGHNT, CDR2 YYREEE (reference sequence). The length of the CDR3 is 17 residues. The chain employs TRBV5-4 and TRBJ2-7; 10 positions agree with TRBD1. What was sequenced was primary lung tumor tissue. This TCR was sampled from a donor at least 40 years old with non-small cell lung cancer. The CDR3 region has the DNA TGTGCCAGCAGCTTAGGGACAGGGGCGGACCCTTCCTACAAGCAGTACTTC. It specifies CASSLGTGADPSYKQYF.